These 14 T cell receptor beta chains came from one sample sequenced in a study of T cell responses to AZD1222 COVID-19 vaccine (dated by TCRdb to about 2021). The library was built by means of the immunoSEQ multiplex PCR assay. Imported from immuneACCESS, the table was reduced by TCRdb to in-frame sequences with V and J called. These copies leave out some clones; in studies compared against another copy, an unresolved V gene accounts for under half, and the cause of the remainder is not known. This sample has more than 250,000 clones in its table, and approximately 95% of those were observed once. The ten largest clones add up to roughly 0.6% of the sample. The sample's time point label, decoded: baseline before first vaccination. This specimen consisted of peripheral blood, obtained on day 0 of AZD1222 vaccination. The source is an adult in good health.

CDR3 region: CASSSPGGAGGYTF. The DNA for the CDR3 is TGTGCCAGCAGTTCCCCGGGGGGGGCTGGGGGCTACACCTTC. V usage is TRBV6-5 and J usage is TRBJ1-2; the D gene is possibly TRBD1 (6 bases). Trimming took off 4 bases at V and 8 bases at J, with 17 bases between the two ends. The CDR3 has 14 amino acids. Germline V gene sequence: CDR1 MNHEY, CDR2 SVGAGI.

This clone was seen a few times. CDR3 sequence: CASSLFPTGASSYEQYF. DNA of the CDR3: TGTGCCAGCAGCTTATTTCCGACGGGAGCCTCGTCCTACGAGCAGTACTTC. This sequence joins TRBV7-9 and TRBJ2-7; the D gene is possibly TRBD2 (6 bases). Germline assignment: CDR1 SEHNR and CDR2 FQNEAQ (reference sequence). The CDR3 spans 17 residues. V lost 2 bases to trimming and J lost 1 base, with 18 bases between them.

The J gene is TRBJ2-7, the V gene TRBV28; 7 nucleotides align to TRBD1. In germline, CDR1 is MDHEN, CDR2 SYDVKM. With 7 bases clipped from V and 2 bases from J, the junction kept 8 bases outside the gene matches. The CDR3 has 14 amino acids. This chain's CDR3 is CASKQGSLPYEQYF. CDR3 in DNA: TGTGCCAGCAAACAGGGGAGCCTCCCCTACGAGCAGTACTTC.

The V gene is TRBV18, the J gene TRBJ1-1; D not resolved. The CDR3 has 14 residues. Germline values: CDR1 KGHSH, CDR2 LQKENI. V lost 3 bases and J lost 5, with 13 bases in between. CDR3 bases: TGTGCCAGCTCACCTGGCCAGGTGAGGACTGAAGCTTTCTTT. Translated, it gives CASSPGQVRTEAFF.

The rearrangement joins TRBV10-2 to TRBJ1-6; 8 nucleotides match TRBD1. Looked up from germline, CDR1 is WSHSY and CDR2 is SAAADI. There are 13 residues in the CDR3. V dropped 6 bases and J dropped 8; count of bases not matched to a gene: 3. In DNA, the CDR3 is TGCGCCAGCAGGCCGACAGGGGATTCACCCCTCCACTTT. Its translation is CASRPTGDSPLHF.

The chain has TRBV6-2 or TRBV6-3 and TRBJ1-1; no definite D call. The CDR3 has 16 residues. Germline V lookup: CDR1 MNHEY, CDR2 SVGEGT. The V end was cut by 3 bases, the J end by 4 bases, with 18 bases between. The CDR3 DNA is TGTGCCAGCAGTTATCCGACGATACGGATGTTCACTGAAGCTTTCTTT. This translates into CASSYPTIRMFTEAFF.

This clone has just a few counts. The rearrangement links TRBV5-1 to TRBJ1-1; D is uncertain. The CDR3 loop spans 14 amino acids. V was cut by 0 bases and J by 1 base, with 7 bases left in between. The V gene's germline CDR1 is SGHRS and CDR2 YFSETQ. In nucleotides, the CDR3 is TGCGCCAGCAGCTTGGACGGCCAGAACACTGAAGCTTTCTTT. Translated, it gives CASSLDGQNTEAFF.

The J gene is TRBJ2-1, the V gene TRBV3-1 (or the pseudogene TRBV3-2), with TRBD2 identical over 8 bases. The germline CDR1 and CDR2 sequences are LGHDT and YNNKEL (reference sequence). The CDR3 is 16 amino acids. Unmatched junction bases numbered 10, after V lost 6 bases and J lost 3 bases. In DNA, the CDR3 is TGTGCCAGCAGTTCGATCGGGGGGGCCGGCTACAATGAGCAGTTCTTC. It is translated as CASSSIGGAGYNEQFF.

The chain couples TRBV15 to TRBJ1-2, with 7 nucleotides matching TRBD1. Germline CDR1 reads LNHNV; CDR2 reads YYDKDF (reference sequence). This CDR3 is built from 14 residues. Trimming took 1 base from V and 6 from J; bases not matched to a gene: 5. The CDR3 protein is CATSRVEGAHGYTF. The CDR3 DNA reads as TGTGCCACCAGCAGAGTGGAGGGGGCGCATGGCTACACCTTC.

The gene calls are TRBV2 and TRBJ2-2; no clear D. V was cut by 4 bases and J by 1 base, with 7 bases left in between. Germline loops: CDR1 SNHLY, CDR2 FYNNEI. The CDR3 runs to 14 residues. This CDR3 is CASSGFMNTGELFF. As DNA, the CDR3 is TGTGCCAGCAGTGGATTCATGAACACCGGGGAGCTGTTTTTT. Full variable domain (remainder filled in from reference TRBV2 and TRBJ2-2): EPEVTQTPSHQVTQMGQEVILRCVPISNHLYFYWYRQILGQKVEFLVSFYNNEISEKSEIFDDQFSVERPDGSNFTLKIRSTKLEDSAMYFCASSGFMNTGELFFGEGSRLTVL.

This clone was observed a single time. The chain combines TRBV5-5 with TRBJ2-2; 8 nucleotides line up with TRBD2. Germline assignment: CDR1 SGHKS and CDR2 YYEKEE (reference sequence). V shed 1 base, J shed 3 bases, and the junction held 2 bases outside the gene matches. The CDR3 has 15 residues. The CDR3 sequence is CASSLYGGDTGELFF. For the CDR3, the DNA is TGTGCCAGCAGCTTGTACGGGGGGGACACCGGGGAGCTGTTTTTT.

This rearrangement joins TRBV10-2 to TRBJ2-3, with D possibly matching TRBD2 (6 bases). In germline, CDR1 is WSHSY, CDR2 SAAADI. Trimming shortened V by 2 bases and J by 4 bases, and 13 bases separated the two germline ends. The CDR3 spans 15 residues. The CDR3, as DNA: TGCGCCAGCAGTGAGAGGCGGGGTGGGGCAGATACGCAGTATTTT. Protein: CASSERRGGADTQYF.

The J gene is TRBJ1-1, the V gene TRBV2; D is unresolved. This CDR3 has 11 amino acids. Trimming took 8 bases from V and 0 from J, leaving 4 bases between them. Germline lookup yields CDR1 SNHLY and CDR2 FYNNEI. CDR3 sequence (DNA): TGTGCCAGCTGCATGAACACTGAAGCTTTCTTT. Encoded protein: CASCMNTEAFF.

This chain uses TRBV4-2 with TRBJ1-1; 7 bases fit TRBD1. The CDR3 runs to 15 residues. CDR1 LGHNA and CDR2 YNFKEQ come from the germline V gene. Trimming cost V 4 bases and J 0 bases; bases outside gene matches: 5. CDR3 nucleotide sequence: TGTGCCAGCAGCCCGACAGGGACAATGAACACTGAAGCTTTCTTT. It yields the protein CASSPTGTMNTEAFF.